What follows are 32 T cell receptor beta chains derived from one specimen sequenced in a study of blood T cell repertoires in COVID-19 (dated by TCRdb to about 2020). The library relied on the immunoSEQ multiplex PCR assay. Held by TCRdb, this immuneACCESS table contains in-frame sequences only and omits some clones. Under half of the omission traces to an unresolved V gene where checked; the cause of the rest is unknown. This sample has about 6,000 clones in its table, and 88% of those were observed once. Jointly, the top ten make up roughly 7% of the sample. The sequenced sample was peripheral blood. All receptors come from a human donor in a cohort sampled during active COVID-19.

The V and J genes are TRBV21-1 and TRBJ2-7; the table's D call, TRBD2, has no DNA check behind it. TRBV21-1 represents a pseudogene. The length of the CDR3 is 15 residues. In DNA form, the CDR3 reads TGTGCCAGCAGCGAGACTAGCGGGAGTGGCTACGAGCAGTACTTC. Translation: CASSETSGSGYEQYF.

Turning to this clone: The junction shows a germline mismatch at one end, possibly a read error. The chain is built from TRBV4-1 and TRBJ2-1; D is perhaps TRBD2 (6 bases). This CDR3 is built from 14 residues. The V gene's germline CDR1 is MGHRA and CDR2 YSYEKL. The chain's CDR3 is CASRQETGSSEQFF. Written as DNA, the CDR3 is TGCGCCAGCAGACAAGAGACCGGGAGTAGCGAGCAGTTCTTC.

The chain uses TRBV28 and TRBJ2-3, with D maybe TRBD2 (9 bases). This CDR3 has 20 amino acids. Germline V gene lookup returns CDR1 MDHEN and CDR2 SYDVKM. Deletions cut 3 bases from V and 5 bases from J, with 30 bases between. Here the CDR3 DNA reads TGTGCCAGCAGTTTTGTCCAGGGGGCATATAGCGGGAGTTTAATAGATACGCAGTATTTT. Its translation is CASSFVQGAYSGSLIDTQYF.

This chain uses TRBV28 with TRBJ2-5; TRBD1 matches 7 bases. This CDR3 has 14 residues. Germline V gene sequence: CDR1 MDHEN, CDR2 SYDVKM. Trimming took 5 bases from V and 3 from J; bases not matched to a gene: 6. CDR3 protein: CASSPQGPKETQYF. The CDR3 region has the DNA TGTGCCAGCAGTCCACAGGGGCCTAAAGAGACCCAGTACTTC.

The chain combines TRBV9 with TRBJ2-3; TRBD1 matches at 11 bases. CDR1 and CDR2 from the germline V gene are SGDLS and YYNGEE. The V gene end was trimmed by 3 bases and the J gene end by 6 bases; junction bases not matched to a gene: 9. This CDR3 is built from 16 residues. The CDR3 protein is CASSEAGTGGGDTQYF. The CDR3, as DNA: TGTGCCAGCAGCGAGGCCGGGACAGGGGGAGGGGATACGCAGTATTTT.

The chain joins TRBV16 to TRBJ2-7, with TRBD2 as a possible D gene (6 bases). This CDR3 region has 17 residues. Per germline, CDR1 KGHSY and CDR2 FQNENV. V was trimmed by 0 bases and J by 0 bases, leaving 15 bases between them. The CDR3 nucleotides read TGTGCCAGCAGCCAATCGAGGACGGGAGCCCTCTCCTACGAGCAGTACTTC. It specifies CASSQSRTGALSYEQYF.

The chain uses TRBV5-4 and TRBJ2-1; 8 nucleotides match TRBD2. The CDR3 covers 13 residues. The trim removed 7 bases at V and 8 bases at J, leaving 8 bases unmatched. Germline lookup yields CDR1 SGHNT and CDR2 YYREEE (reference sequence). In DNA, the CDR3 is TGTGCCAGCTCGCTAGCGGGCGGCTATGAGCAGTTCTTC. Its protein is CASSLAGGYEQFF.

In nucleotides, the CDR3 is TGCAGTGCTAGTCGACCTAGCGGGACGAAAACTAGCACAGATACGCAGTATTTT. Its protein product is CSASRPSGTKTSTDTQYF. This chain connects TRBV20-1 to TRBJ2-3; 9 positions match TRBD2. The CDR3 is 18 amino acids. In germline, CDR1 is DFQATT, CDR2 SNEGSKA (reference sequence). Trimming took 3 bases from V and 0 from J; bases not matched to a gene: 13.

The CDR3 loop reads CASSPSRADSQPDTQYF. The DNA for the CDR3 is TGTGCCAGCAGTCCAAGCCGGGCGGACTCCCAGCCGGATACGCAGTATTTT. The chain employs TRBV6-6 and TRBJ2-3, with a weak D call TRBD2 (5 bases). Per the germline V gene, CDR1 is MNHNY and CDR2 is SVGAGI (reference sequence). The V end lost 5 bases, the J end lost 6 bases, and 24 bases lay between the germline ends. This CDR3 is built from 17 residues.

DNA of the CDR3: TGTGCCAGCAGTCGGACAGGCCAGAGTTCCGAGCAGTACTTC. It encodes CASSRTGQSSEQYF. The J gene is TRBJ2-7, the V gene TRBV6-2 or TRBV6-3; 7 bases are shared with TRBD1. This CDR3 region has 14 residues. Germline V lookup: CDR1 MNHEY, CDR2 SVGEGT. The trim removed 5 bases at V and 6 bases at J, leaving 10 bases unmatched.

The J gene is TRBJ2-6, the V gene TRBV25-1; D is unresolved. Germline V gives CDR1 MGHDK, CDR2 SYGVNS. The CDR3 is 14 amino acids. Trimming took 4 bases from V and 3 from J, leaving 7 bases between them. The CDR3 spells CASSGSGGANVLTF. The CDR3 DNA reads as TGTGCCAGCAGTGGGAGTGGTGGGGCCAACGTCCTGACTTTC. The full variable domain, its missing parts supplied by reference TRBV25-1 and TRBJ2-6, is EADIYQTPRYLVIGTGKKITLECSQTMGHDKMYWYQQDPGMELHLIHYSYGVNSTEKGDLSSESTVSRIRTEHFPLTLESARPSHTSQYLCASSGSGGANVLTFGAGSRLTVL.

V is TRBV6-1 and J is TRBJ2-3, with 15 bases aligning to TRBD2. CDR1 and CDR2 (germline): MNHNS, SASEGT. The CDR3 extends over 16 amino acids. Trimming removed 2 bases from V and 8 bases from J; junction bases left unmatched: 5. CDR3 nucleotide sequence: TGTGCCAGCAGTGAAAGGGGACTAGCGGGAGGTGGTACGCAGTATTTT. Translated, it gives CASSERGLAGGGTQYF.

V and J are TRBV7-2 and TRBJ1-5, with 10 bases fitting TRBD1. CDR1 is SGHTA and CDR2 is FQGNSA in the germline V gene. The V segment lost 5 bases and the J segment 6 bases; nucleotides outside the gene matches: 13. This CDR3 is built from 17 residues. CDR3: CASSKEATGGAFQPQHF. The CDR3, as DNA: TGTGCCAGCAGCAAAGAGGCGACAGGGGGCGCATTTCAGCCCCAGCATTTT.

The chain recombines TRBV4-2 with TRBJ1-3; the D gene is possibly TRBD1 (5 bases). The V and J ends lost 0 bases and 0 bases respectively, with 9 bases between them. This CDR3 spans 16 amino acids. Germline V lookup: CDR1 LGHNA, CDR2 YNFKEQ. The CDR3 coding sequence is TGTGCCAGCAGCCAAGATCAGGACACCTCTGGAAACACCATATATTTT. Translation gives CASSQDQDTSGNTIYF.

The genes are TRBV7-9 and TRBJ2-1; 10 bases are a match to TRBD2. After removal of 3 bases from V and 6 bases from J, the junction contained 8 bases not matched to a gene. From germline, CDR1 is SEHNR and CDR2 FQNEAQ (reference sequence). This CDR3 region has 16 residues. CDR3 protein: CASSFRSGGAGNEQFF. The CDR3 DNA reads as TGTGCCAGCAGCTTTCGGAGCGGGGGGGCTGGCAATGAGCAGTTCTTC.

The chain has TRBV7-2 and TRBJ2-5; TRBD1 matches at 7 bases. Germline V gene lookup returns CDR1 SGHTA and CDR2 FQGNSA. Unmatched junction bases numbered 2, after V lost 5 bases and J lost 5 bases. This CDR3 contains 12 residues. CDR3 coding DNA: TGTGCCAGCAGCCCGACAGGGGAGACCCAGTACTTC. Its translation is CASSPTGETQYF.

This chain uses TRBV5-6 with TRBJ2-1; D remains unclear. From germline, CDR1 is SGHDT and CDR2 YYEEEE. Trimming cost V 4 bases and J 10 bases, with 6 bases left between them. This CDR3 spans 10 amino acids. As DNA, the CDR3 is TGTGCCAGCAGCGGGCCAGAGCAGTTCTTC. This sequence encodes CASSGPEQFF.

The genes are TRBV2 and TRBJ2-1; the D is unclear. Trimming took 1 base from V and 2 from J, leaving 12 bases between them. This CDR3 contains 16 residues. Germline CDR1 SNHLY, CDR2 FYNNEI. The CDR3 sequence: CASSEEQSYPYNEQFF. Written as DNA, the CDR3 is TGTGCCAGCAGTGAAGAACAGTCCTACCCCTACAATGAGCAGTTCTTC. Using reference TRBV2 and TRBJ2-1 for the parts outside the CDR3, the full variable domain is EPEVTQTPSHQVTQMGQEVILRCVPISNHLYFYWYRQILGQKVEFLVSFYNNEISEKSEIFDDQFSVERPDGSNFTLKIRSTKLEDSAMYFCASSEEQSYPYNEQFFGPGTRLTVL.

This rearrangement joins TRBV3-1 (or the pseudogene TRBV3-2) to TRBJ1-1, with 10 nucleotides matching TRBD1. This CDR3 region has 17 residues. Germline V CDR1 and CDR2: LGHDT, YNNKEL (reference sequence). The ends lost 5 bases at V and 0 bases at J; junction bases unmatched: 9. CDR3 sequence (DNA): TGTGCCAGCAGCGAGCCGACAGGGGGCAATATGAACACTGAAGCTTTCTTT. Translated, it gives CASSEPTGGNMNTEAFF.

A single count supports this clone. The J gene is TRBJ1-2, the V gene TRBV19; D unresolved. This CDR3 is built from 16 residues. The germline CDR1 and CDR2 sequences are LNHDA and SQIVND (reference sequence). With 7 bases removed from V and 3 bases from J, the gap between germline ends came to 21 bases. CDR3 protein: CASKIPEREGDYGYTF. CDR3 DNA: TGTGCCAGTAAGATTCCAGAGCGGGAGGGAGACTATGGCTACACCTTC.

CDR3: CASSLRDSRYTF. CDR3 nucleotides: TGTGCCAGCAGCCTACGGGACAGCCGCTACACCTTC. The genes are TRBV3-1 (or the pseudogene TRBV3-2) and TRBJ1-2; 7 bases are a match to TRBD1. The V gene's germline CDR1 is LGHDT and CDR2 YNNKEL (reference sequence). The CDR3 runs to 12 residues. V lost 4 bases, J lost 9 bases, and 5 bases stayed unmatched.

V is TRBV5-1 and J is TRBJ2-7; TRBD1 is a possible D gene (5 bases). The CDR3 loop spans 16 amino acids. V was clipped by 0 bases and J by 0 bases, with 13 bases between them. Looked up from germline, CDR1 is SGHRS and CDR2 is YFSETQ. DNA for the CDR3: TGCGCCAGCAGCTTGGGTCCCAGGGTAAACTCCTACGAGCAGTACTTC. This sequence encodes CASSLGPRVNSYEQYF. Full variable domain (rest looked up from reference TRBV5-1 and TRBJ2-7): KAGVTQTPRYLIKTRGQQVTLSCSPISGHRSVSWYQQTPGQGLQFLFEYFSETQRNKGNFPGRFSGRQFSNSRSEMNVSTLELGDSALYLCASSLGPRVNSYEQYFGPGTRLTVT.

CDR3 sequence reads: CASSQESGVGGYTF. The CDR3 DNA follows: TGTGCCAGCAGCCAAGAGTCGGGTGTTGGTGGCTACACCTTC. The rearrangement joins TRBV4-2 to TRBJ1-2; D is ambiguous. Trimming shortened V by 0 bases and J by 7 bases, and 12 bases separated the two germline ends. The CDR3 loop spans 14 amino acids. Germline V lookup: CDR1 LGHNA, CDR2 YNFKEQ.

The gene calls are TRBV18 and TRBJ1-2, with a possible D match to TRBD1 (6 bases). The V and J ends lost 3 bases and 0 bases respectively, with 11 bases between them. Germline V gene lookup returns CDR1 KGHSH and CDR2 LQKENI. The CDR3 covers 15 residues. The CDR3 bases are TGTGCCAGCTCACCTGGACAGCACTCTAACTATGGCTACACCTTC. Amino acid sequence: CASSPGQHSNYGYTF.

The V call is TRBV27, the J call TRBJ2-7, with D tentatively TRBD2 (5 bases). The CDR3 extends over 15 amino acids. V lost 5 bases, J lost 3 bases, and 17 bases lay in between. The germline CDR1 and CDR2 sequences are MNHEY and SMNVEV (reference sequence). In nucleotides, the CDR3 is TGTGCCAGCAGTCCGCCGATGAGGGTTGGCTACGAGCAGTACTTC. The encoded protein is CASSPPMRVGYEQYF.

The chain recombines TRBV4-3 with TRBJ1-2; 7 bases line up with TRBD1. Per germline, CDR1 LGHNA and CDR2 YSLEER. V lost 1 base, J lost 4 bases, and 9 bases stayed unmatched. This CDR3 region has 16 residues. CDR3 sequence (DNA): TGCGCCAGCAGCCAAGTATTGGGACAGATTTCCTATGGCTACACCTTC. It is translated as CASSQVLGQISYGYTF.

The chain couples TRBV6-6 to TRBJ2-1; 12 bases fit TRBD2. Germline lookup yields CDR1 MNHNY and CDR2 SVGAGI (reference sequence). J was trimmed by 8 bases and V by 4 bases; bases with no gene match: 9. The CDR3 spans 16 residues. CDR3 sequence (DNA): TGTGCCAGCAGTTTCCTAGCGGGAGGGCCAGGCGATGAGCAGTTCTTC. Amino acid sequence: CASSFLAGGPGDEQFF.

The chain uses TRBV4-1 and TRBJ2-1, with D hard to call. Germline V CDR1 and CDR2: MGHRA, YSYEKL. The CDR3 runs 14 residues. The germline V and J ends were trimmed by 0 bases and 7 bases, with 10 bases remaining between them. DNA of the CDR3: TGCGCCAGCAGCCAAGATAGAGTGGTGAATGAGCAGTTCTTC. This translates into CASSQDRVVNEQFF.

The DNA of the CDR3 is TGTGCCAGCAGTCCGGACAGGGGACATGGCTACACCTTC. Its protein is CASSPDRGHGYTF. The rearrangement joins TRBV14 to TRBJ1-2, with TRBD1 identical over 9 bases. CDR1 is SGHDN, CDR2 FVKESK, per germline. The CDR3 extends over 13 amino acids. With 6 bases clipped from V and 6 bases from J, the junction kept 5 bases outside the gene matches.

Regarding this clone: At the DNA level, this CDR3 is encoded by other sequences in the same sample as well. V is TRBV6-5 and J is TRBJ1-1; 8 nucleotides line up with TRBD1. The CDR3 length is 13 residues. CDR1 and CDR2 (germline): MNHEY, SVGAGI. With 3 bases clipped from V and 5 bases from J, the junction kept 2 bases outside the gene matches. The CDR3 bases are TGTGCCAGCAGTTATAGACAGGGGACTGAAGCTTTCTTT. It is translated as CASSYRQGTEAFF.

This chain connects TRBV25-1 to TRBJ1-5, with 12 bases identical to TRBD1. Germline CDR1 is MGHDK and CDR2 is SYGVNS. This CDR3 comprises 17 residues. Trimming took 4 bases from V and 1 from J; bases not matched to a gene: 5. The CDR3 is CASSVGTGGASNQPQHF. The CDR3 DNA is TGTGCCAGCAGTGTCGGGACAGGGGGCGCGAGCAATCAGCCCCAGCATTTT.

The chain couples TRBV19 to TRBJ2-4, with 11 bases that match TRBD1. The CDR3 contains 20 residues. Germline values: CDR1 LNHDA, CDR2 SQIVND (reference sequence). Germline trimming cut 7 bases from V and 0 bases from J; bases unmatched to any gene: 17. The CDR3 loop is CASTNGGRDRGNLAKNIQYF. CDR3 DNA: TGTGCCAGTACCAACGGGGGTAGGGACAGGGGGAACCTAGCCAAAAACATTCAGTACTTC.